The source of this TCR beta chain is a study of OX40 agonist ivuxolimab in advanced cancers. Overall study: Among those enrolled, mean age was 60 years (range about 23 to 79) and over 70% were male. Earlier treatment with anti-PD-1, anti-PD-L1 or anti-CTLA-4 was permitted, and 35% to 40% had received some.

Here immunoSEQ multiplex PCR was the method, and the copy in TCRdb shows in-frame clones only, minus some. The table records over 25,000 clones, 81% of them present only once. In the case of this clone: Antigen unknown.

Study observations and caveats: Also showing low normalized T-cell clonal expansion were some of the nonresponders.

The length of the CDR3 is 14 residues. Per germline, CDR1 SEHNR and CDR2 FQNEAQ (reference sequence). Deletions cut 3 bases from V and 6 bases from J, with 11 bases between. Source: CD4+ or CD8+ T cells sorted from blood, taken in a trial of the OX40 agonist ivuxolimab. This TCR came from an adult with an advanced solid tumor such as melanoma, head and neck, liver or kidney cancer. The chain is built from TRBV7-9 and TRBJ2-2, with D possibly TRBD1 on 6 matching bases. CDR3 sequence (DNA): TGTGCCAGCAGCTTGAGGGACAAGGCCGGGGAGCTGTTTTTT. It encodes CASSLRDKAGELFF.